These 2 T cell receptor beta chains came from one sample sequenced in a study of blood T cell repertoires in COVID-19. Method: immunoSEQ multiplex PCR; TCRdb's copy keeps in-frame clones and lacks some. The sample consists of about 200,000 clones, around 84% of them appearing once. Sequencing was done on a sample of peripheral blood. Every receptor here comes from a man older than 75 with acute or convalescent COVID-19.

The V call is TRBV6-5, the J call TRBJ2-3, with 8 bases identical to TRBD1. The CDR3 has 15 residues. Germline-derived CDR1 and CDR2 are MNHEY and SVGAGI. With 11 bases clipped from V and 2 bases from J, the junction kept 12 bases outside the gene matches. In DNA, the CDR3 is TGTGCCGGCGGTCTGACAGGGGTCCACACAGATACGCAGTATTTT. Protein sequence: CAGGLTGVHTDTQYF.

V usage is TRBV7-8 and J usage is TRBJ2-1, with 11 bases lining up with TRBD2. The junction had 0 bases not matched to a gene; V was cut back by 5 bases and J by 9 bases. Germline V gene data show CDR1 as SGHVS and CDR2 as FQNEAQ. This CDR3 is built from 12 residues. CDR3 sequence reads: CASSGTSGEQFF. The CDR3 coding sequence is TGTGCCAGCAGCGGGACTAGCGGTGAGCAGTTCTTC.